One sample yielded the 4 T cell receptor beta chains listed below, sequenced in a study of graft-versus-host responses after intestinal transplantation. Sequencing was performed with immunoSEQ multiplex PCR; in TCRdb, only in-frame clones are kept and a portion is missing. The sample shows 25,000 to 35,000 clones, roughly 80% of them seen only once. What these receptors recognize is not known. Sequenced here: unstimulated CD8+ T cells sorted from spleen or lymph node cells, sampled before intestinal transplant. The receptors were sampled from a human donor who received an intestinal transplant.

In this sample, this clone turned up once. The J gene is TRBJ2-7, the V gene TRBV28; D is undetermined. Trimming left V 6 bases short and J 1 base short, with 16 bases between. CDR3 length equals 15 residues. Germline V lookup: CDR1 MDHEN, CDR2 SYDVKM. Written as DNA, the CDR3 is TGTGCCAGCAGGCCCTACGACACCCCTTCCTACGAGCAGTACTTC. Encoded protein: CASRPYDTPSYEQYF.

There are a few counts of this clone. The rearrangement links TRBV12-5 to TRBJ2-2; 7 nucleotides agree with TRBD2. There are 13 residues in the CDR3. The V gene end was trimmed by 9 bases and the J gene end by 2 bases; junction bases not matched to a gene: 3. Germline V lookup: CDR1 LGHNT, CDR2 FRNRAP. The CDR3 is CASRDYNTGELFF. The CDR3 DNA reads as TGTGCTAGCCGGGACTATAACACCGGGGAGCTGTTTTTT. The variable domain in full, with the rest retrieved from reference TRBV12-5 and TRBJ2-2, is DARVTQTPRHKVTEMGQEVTMRCQPILGHNTVFWYRQTMMQGLELLAYFRNRAPLDDSGMPKDRFSAEMPDATLATLKIQPSEPRDSAVYFCASRDYNTGELFFGEGSRLTVL.

A single count supports this clone. The J gene is TRBJ1-1, the V gene TRBV19; D gene uncertain. V was shortened by 7 bases and J by 4 bases, with 19 bases between the two germline ends. In germline, CDR1 is LNHDA, CDR2 SQIVND (reference sequence). This CDR3 contains 15 residues. The CDR3 nucleotides read TGTGCCAGTATCCGGCGGGCGGGGATGAGCACTGAAGCTTTCTTT. It translates to CASIRRAGMSTEAFF.

The V gene is TRBV6-1, the J gene TRBJ2-1; D possibly corresponds to TRBD1 (5 bases). This CDR3 has 13 residues. Trimming pared 7 bases from V and 6 bases from J, leaving 13 bases between. Germline CDR1 reads MNHNS; CDR2 reads SASEGT. CDR3 bases: TGTGCCAGCATCGGAAAAGGGGTCAATGAGCAGTTCTTC. Translated, it gives CASIGKGVNEQFF.